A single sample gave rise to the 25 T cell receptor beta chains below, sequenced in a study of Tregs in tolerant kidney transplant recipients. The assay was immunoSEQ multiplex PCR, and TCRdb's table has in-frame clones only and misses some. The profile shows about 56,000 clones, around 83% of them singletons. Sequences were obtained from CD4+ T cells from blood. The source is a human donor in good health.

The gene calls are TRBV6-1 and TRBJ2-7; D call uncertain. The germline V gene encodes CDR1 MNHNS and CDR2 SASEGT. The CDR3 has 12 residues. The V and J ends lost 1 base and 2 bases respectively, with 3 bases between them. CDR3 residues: CASSEEAYEQYF. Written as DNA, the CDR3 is TGTGCCAGCAGTGAAGAAGCCTACGAGCAGTACTTC.

DNA of the CDR3: TGTGCCAGCAGCTTGGCCGGAGTAGTTCGGAGGGAGACCCAGTACTTC. Translated: CASSLAGVVRRETQYF. The rearrangement uses TRBV5-6 and TRBJ2-5, with D perhaps matching TRBD2 (5 bases). V lost 0 bases and J 5 bases, leaving 17 bases between the germline ends. Germline CDR1 SGHDT, CDR2 YYEEEE. The CDR3 totals 16 residues.

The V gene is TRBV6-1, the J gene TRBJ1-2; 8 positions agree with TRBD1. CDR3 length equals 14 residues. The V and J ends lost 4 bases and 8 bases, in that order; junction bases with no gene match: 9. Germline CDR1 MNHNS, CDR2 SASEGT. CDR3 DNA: TGTGCCAGCAGTGTGTTACAGGGGGTCCACGGCTACACCTTC. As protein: CASSVLQGVHGYTF.

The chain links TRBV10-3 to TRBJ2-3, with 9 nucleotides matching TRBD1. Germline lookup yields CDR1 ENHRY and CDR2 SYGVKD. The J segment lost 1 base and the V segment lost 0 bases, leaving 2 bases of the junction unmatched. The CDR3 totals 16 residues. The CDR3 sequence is CAISESWTGGTDTQYF. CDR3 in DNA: TGTGCCATCAGTGAGTCGTGGACAGGGGGCACAGATACGCAGTATTTT.

CDR3 sequence reads: CASSIPLQGGRQPQHF. CDR3 DNA: TGTGCCAGTAGTATACCCCTGCAGGGAGGGAGGCAGCCCCAGCATTTT. The J gene is TRBJ1-5, the V gene TRBV19, with D possibly TRBD1 on 5 matching bases. The CDR3 is 16 amino acids. Germline V CDR1 and CDR2: LNHDA, SQIVND (reference sequence). The germline V and J ends were trimmed by 2 bases and 7 bases, with 18 bases remaining between them.

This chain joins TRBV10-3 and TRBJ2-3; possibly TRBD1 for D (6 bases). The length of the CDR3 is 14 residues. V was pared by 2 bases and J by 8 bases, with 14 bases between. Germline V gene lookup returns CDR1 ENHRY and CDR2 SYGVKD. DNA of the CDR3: TGTGCCATCAGTGAGGATGGACAGCAAAGTACGCAGTATTTT. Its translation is CAISEDGQQSTQYF.

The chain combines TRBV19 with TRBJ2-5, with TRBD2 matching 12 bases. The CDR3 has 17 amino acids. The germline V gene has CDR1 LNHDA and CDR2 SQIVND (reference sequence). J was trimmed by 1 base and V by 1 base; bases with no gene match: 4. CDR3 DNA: TGTGCCAGTAGTATAGTTGAGACTAGCGGGGGCCAAGAGACCCAGTACTTC. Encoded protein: CASSIVETSGGQETQYF. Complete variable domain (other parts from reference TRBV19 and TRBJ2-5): DGGITQSPKYLFRKEGQNVTLSCEQNLNHDAMYWYRQDPGQGLRLIYYSQIVNDFQKGDIAEGYSVSREKKESFPLTVTSAQKNPTAFYLCASSIVETSGGQETQYFGPGTRLLVL.

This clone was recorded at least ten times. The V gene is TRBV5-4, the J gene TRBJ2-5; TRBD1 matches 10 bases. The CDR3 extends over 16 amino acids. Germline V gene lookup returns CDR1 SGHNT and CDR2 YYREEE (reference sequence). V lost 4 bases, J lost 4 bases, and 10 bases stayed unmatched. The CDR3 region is CASSIGTGEGVETQYF. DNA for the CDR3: TGTGCCAGCAGCATCGGGACAGGGGAAGGGGTAGAGACCCAGTACTTC.

CDR3 residues: CAWNYYGYTF. The CDR3 nucleotides read TGTGCCTGGAATTACTATGGCTACACCTTC. V gene TRBV30 combines with J gene TRBJ1-2; D gene unclear. Trimming left V 4 bases short and J 3 bases short, with 3 bases between. Looked up from germline, CDR1 is GTSNPN and CDR2 is SVGIG (reference sequence). The CDR3 is 10 residues long. Full variable domain (remainder filled in from reference TRBV30 and TRBJ1-2): SQTIHQWPATLVQPVGSPLSLECTVEGTSNPNLYWYRQAAGRGLQLLFYSVGIGQISSEVPQNLSASRPQDRQFILSSKKLLLSDSGFYLCAWNYYGYTFGSGTRLTVV.

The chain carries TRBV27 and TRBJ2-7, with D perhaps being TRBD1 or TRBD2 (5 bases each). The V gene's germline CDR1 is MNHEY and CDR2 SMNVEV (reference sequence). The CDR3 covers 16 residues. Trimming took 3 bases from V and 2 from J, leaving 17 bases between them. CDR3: CASSFRGVSEAYEQYF. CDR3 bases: TGTGCCAGCAGTTTTAGAGGGGTCTCGGAAGCCTACGAGCAGTACTTC.

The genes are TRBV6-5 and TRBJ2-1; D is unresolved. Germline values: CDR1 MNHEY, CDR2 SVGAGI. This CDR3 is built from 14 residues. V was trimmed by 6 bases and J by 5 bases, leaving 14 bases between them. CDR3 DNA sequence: TGTGCCAGCAGACCAGACTTACAAAACAATGAGCAGTTCTTC. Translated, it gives CASRPDLQNNEQFF.

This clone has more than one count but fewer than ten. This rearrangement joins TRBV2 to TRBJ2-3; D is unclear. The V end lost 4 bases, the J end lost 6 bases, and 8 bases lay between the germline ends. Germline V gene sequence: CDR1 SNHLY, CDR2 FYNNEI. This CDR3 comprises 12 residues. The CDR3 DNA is TGTGCCAGCAGTGGATTCGTGGATACGCAGTATTTT. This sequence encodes CASSGFVDTQYF.

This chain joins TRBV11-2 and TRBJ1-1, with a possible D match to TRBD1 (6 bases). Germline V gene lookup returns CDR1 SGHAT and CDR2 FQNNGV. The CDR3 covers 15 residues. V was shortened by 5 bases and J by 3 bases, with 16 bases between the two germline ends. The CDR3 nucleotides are TGTGCCAGCAGCCCCCTTAAAGGGGGAGACACTGAAGCTTTCTTT. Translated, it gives CASSPLKGGDTEAFF. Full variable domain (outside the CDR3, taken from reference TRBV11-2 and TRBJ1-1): EAGVAQSPRYKIIEKRQSVAFWCNPISGHATLYWYQQILGQGPKLLIQFQNNGVVDDSQLPKDRFSAERLKGVDSTLKIQPAKLEDSAVYLCASSPLKGGDTEAFFGQGTRLTVV.

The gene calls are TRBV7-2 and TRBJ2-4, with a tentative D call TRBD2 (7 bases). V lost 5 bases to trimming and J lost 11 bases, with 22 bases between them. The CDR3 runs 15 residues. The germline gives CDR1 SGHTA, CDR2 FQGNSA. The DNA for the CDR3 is TGTGCCAGCAGCCTCCGGGGGGCCCTTTTTTCCCTTCAGTACTTC. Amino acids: CASSLRGALFSLQYF.

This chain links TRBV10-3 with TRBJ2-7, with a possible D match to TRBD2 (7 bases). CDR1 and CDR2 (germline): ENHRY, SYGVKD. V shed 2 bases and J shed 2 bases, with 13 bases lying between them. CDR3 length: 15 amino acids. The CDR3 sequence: CAISEHGGGTYEQYF. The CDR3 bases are TGTGCCATCAGTGAGCACGGCGGGGGCACCTACGAGCAGTACTTC.

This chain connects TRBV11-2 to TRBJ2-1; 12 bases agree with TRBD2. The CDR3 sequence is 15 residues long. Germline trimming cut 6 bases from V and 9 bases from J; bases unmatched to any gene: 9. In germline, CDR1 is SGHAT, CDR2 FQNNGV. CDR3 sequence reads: CASRVRLAGAVEQFF. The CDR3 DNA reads TGTGCCAGCAGGGTAAGACTAGCGGGAGCGGTTGAGCAGTTCTTC.

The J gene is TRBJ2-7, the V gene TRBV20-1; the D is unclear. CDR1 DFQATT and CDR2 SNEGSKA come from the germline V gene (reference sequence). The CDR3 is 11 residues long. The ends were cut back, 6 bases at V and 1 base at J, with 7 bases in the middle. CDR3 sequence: CSATESYEQYF. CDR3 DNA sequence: TGCAGTGCAACCGAGTCCTACGAGCAGTACTTC.

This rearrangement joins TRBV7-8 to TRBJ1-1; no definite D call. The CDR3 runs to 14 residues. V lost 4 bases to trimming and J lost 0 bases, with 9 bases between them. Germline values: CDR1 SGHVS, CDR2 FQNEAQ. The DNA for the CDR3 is TGTGCCAGCAGCTATGAGCGACTGAACACTGAAGCTTTCTTT. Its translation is CASSYERLNTEAFF.

This chain's CDR3 is CASSSEARKTNTGELFF. The DNA of the CDR3 is TGTGCCAGCAGCTCCGAGGCCCGAAAGACGAACACCGGGGAGCTGTTTTTT. The genes are TRBV21-1 and TRBJ2-2; the table names TRBD2, a call not compared with the DNA. TRBV21-1 is a listed pseudogene. The CDR3 length is 17 residues.

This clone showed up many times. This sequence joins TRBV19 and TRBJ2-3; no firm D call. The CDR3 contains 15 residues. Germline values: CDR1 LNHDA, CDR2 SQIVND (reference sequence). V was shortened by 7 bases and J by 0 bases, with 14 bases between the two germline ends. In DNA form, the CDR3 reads TGTGCCAGTAAACGGGCTCATACTAGCACAGATACGCAGTATTTT. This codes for CASKRAHTSTDTQYF.

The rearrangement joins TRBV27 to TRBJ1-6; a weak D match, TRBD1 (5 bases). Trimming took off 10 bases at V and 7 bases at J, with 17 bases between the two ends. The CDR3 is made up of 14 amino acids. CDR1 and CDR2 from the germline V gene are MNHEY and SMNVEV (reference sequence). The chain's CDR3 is CATAEEGRNSPLHF. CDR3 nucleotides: TGTGCCACCGCCGAGGAGGGACGGAATTCACCCCTCCACTTT.

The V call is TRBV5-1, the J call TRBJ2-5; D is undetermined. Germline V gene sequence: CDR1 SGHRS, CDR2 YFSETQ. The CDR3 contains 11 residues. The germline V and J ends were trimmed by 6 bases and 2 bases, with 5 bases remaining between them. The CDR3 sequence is CASTNQETQYF. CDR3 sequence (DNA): TGCGCCAGCACCAATCAAGAGACCCAGTACTTC.

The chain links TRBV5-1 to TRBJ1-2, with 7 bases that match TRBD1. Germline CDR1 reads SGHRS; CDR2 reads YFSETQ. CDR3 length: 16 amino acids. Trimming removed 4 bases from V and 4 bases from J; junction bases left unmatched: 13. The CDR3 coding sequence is TGCGCCAGCAGCCCCCGCCAAGGGGGCAGTAGCTATGGCTACACCTTC. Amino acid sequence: CASSPRQGGSSYGYTF.

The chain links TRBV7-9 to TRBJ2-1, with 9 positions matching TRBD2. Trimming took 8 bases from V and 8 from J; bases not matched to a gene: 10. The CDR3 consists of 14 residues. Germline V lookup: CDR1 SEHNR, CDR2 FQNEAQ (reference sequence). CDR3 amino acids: CASSTTLAGDEQFF. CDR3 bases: TGTGCCAGCTCGACGACTTTAGCGGGAGATGAGCAGTTCTTC.

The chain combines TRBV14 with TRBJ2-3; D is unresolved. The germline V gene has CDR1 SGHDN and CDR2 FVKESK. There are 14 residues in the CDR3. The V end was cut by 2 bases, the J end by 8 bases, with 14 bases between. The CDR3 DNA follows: TGTGCCAGCAGCCAAATACGGAGTAAGGGTACGCAGTATTTT. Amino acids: CASSQIRSKGTQYF.